Listed below are T cell receptor beta chains from one sample, sequenced in a study of vaccination effects on CD4 cells after COVID-19. The antigens these receptors bind are not known. Only in-frame clones appear in the TCRdb table, and some are missing; sequencing was by immunoSEQ multiplex PCR. This sample has approximately 30,000 clones; 65% occur once, and the top ten carry 9.9%. Sequencing used CD4+ T cells from PBMCs cultured without peptide, obtained before COVID-19 vaccination. The receptor source for this set is a human donor who received a COVID-19 vaccine. The conserved cysteine and the conserved F or W are not part of the CDR3 here. The D gene is left open where the match is weak.

d_gene: TRBD2
v_gene: TRBV5-1
j_gene: TRBJ2-3
CDR3aa: ASSSGLAGGLGTDTQY

d_gene: NA
v_gene: TRBV18
j_gene: TRBJ1-4
CDR3aa: ASSPSYRDNNEKLF

d_gene: NA
v_gene: TRBV9
j_gene: TRBJ2-5
CDR3aa: ASSVADTETQY

d_gene: NA
v_gene: TRBV10-2
j_gene: TRBJ2-1
CDR3aa: ASLKSGPLNEQF

d_gene: TRBD1
v_gene: TRBV3-1/TRBV3-2
j_gene: TRBJ1-2
CDR3aa: ASSPEAGTGIDGYT

d_gene: TRBD1
v_gene: TRBV7-8
j_gene: TRBJ1-5
CDR3aa: ASSKDRFGNQPQH

d_gene: NA
v_gene: TRBV18
j_gene: TRBJ2-7
CDR3aa: ASSRSQREQY

d_gene: TRBD1
v_gene: TRBV7-8
j_gene: TRBJ2-7
CDR3aa: ASSPSGQGYEQY

d_gene: NA
v_gene: TRBV11-3
j_gene: TRBJ2-1
CDR3aa: ASRPLFSYNEQF

d_gene: NA
v_gene: TRBV5-6
j_gene: TRBJ2-5
CDR3aa: ASSSGLLTGETQY

d_gene: NA
v_gene: TRBV6-4
j_gene: TRBJ2-3
CDR3aa: ASSDGSTDTQY

d_gene: NA
v_gene: TRBV29-1
j_gene: TRBJ2-5
CDR3aa: SVDRQGGETQY

d_gene: TRBD2
v_gene: TRBV7-2
j_gene: TRBJ2-1
CDR3aa: ASSRTSGRASYNEQF

d_gene: NA
v_gene: TRBV6-5
j_gene: TRBJ2-1
CDR3aa: ASKRLGRLGNEQF

d_gene: TRBD1
v_gene: TRBV11-3
j_gene: TRBJ2-2
CDR3aa: ASSTGDTGELF

d_gene: NA
v_gene: TRBV3-1/TRBV3-2
j_gene: TRBJ1-1
CDR3aa: ASSRFGGNTEAF

d_gene: NA
v_gene: TRBV5-5
j_gene: TRBJ2-5
CDR3aa: ASSLVGETQY

d_gene: NA
v_gene: TRBV5-1
j_gene: TRBJ2-1
CDR3aa: ASSLDGGDYNEQF

d_gene: TRBD1
v_gene: TRBV10-3
j_gene: TRBJ1-2
CDR3aa: AISESLLKGQGAANYGYT

d_gene: NA
v_gene: TRBV3-1/TRBV3-2
j_gene: TRBJ2-7
CDR3aa: ASSQVNEQY

d_gene: TRBD1
v_gene: TRBV6-5
j_gene: TRBJ2-1
CDR3aa: ASTRDRALGNEQF

d_gene: NA
v_gene: TRBV18
j_gene: TRBJ1-2
CDR3aa: ASSPRWMENYGYT

d_gene: NA
v_gene: TRBV5-8
j_gene: TRBJ1-3
CDR3aa: ASSTQGSGNTIY

d_gene: NA
v_gene: TRBV6-5
j_gene: TRBJ2-7
CDR3aa: ASRPTVGTYEQY

d_gene: TRBD1
v_gene: TRBV7-9
j_gene: TRBJ2-2
CDR3aa: ASSPRPGQGSTGELF

d_gene: NA
v_gene: TRBV21-1
j_gene: TRBJ1-5
CDR3aa: ASSKKADRVWNQPQH

d_gene: TRBD1
v_gene: TRBV3-1/TRBV3-2
j_gene: TRBJ1-5
CDR3aa: ASSQDPGGKQPQH